These T cell receptor beta chains were read from a single sample in a study of cytomegalovirus exposure and HLA in healthy donors. Assay used: immunoSEQ multiplex PCR; TCRdb lists only in-frame clones, some missing. The profile shows 110,000 to 150,000 clones, 84% of them singletons. Sequenced sample: PBMCs. The receptors derive from a woman in her 30s in good health and CMV-seronegative. CDR3s include the opening cysteine and the closing phenylalanine or tryptophan. Each record gives: CDR3 protein, CDR3 DNA, J gene, D gene, clone size, V gene. A D gene is named only where the DNA matches it firmly. Clone size is not always given. Where it is, it says once, few, many or a class for expanded clones.

CASSLGEKGTEAFF,TGCGCCAGCAGCTTGGGGGAGAAGGGCACTGAAGCTTTCTTT,TRBJ1-1,.,.,TRBV5-1
CASSDRGARGYTF,TGTGCCAGCTCCGACCGGGGGGCGAGAGGCTACACCTTC,TRBJ1-2,.,.,TRBV7-3
CASSPGYTYEQYF,TGTGCCAGCAGCCCAGGGTATACCTACGAGCAGTACTTC,TRBJ2-7,.,.,TRBV2
CATSRDGGASYEQYF,TGTGCCACCAGCAGAGATGGGGGGGCTAGCTACGAGCAGTACTTC,TRBJ2-7,.,.,TRBV15
CASSPGTGGNEQYF,TGTGCCAGCAGCCCAGGGACAGGGGGAAACGAGCAGTACTTC,TRBJ2-7,TRBD1,.,TRBV7-2
CASSSRGTRKNTEAFF,TGTGCCAGTAGTTCACGGGGGACGCGAAAGAACACTGAAGCTTTCTTT,TRBJ1-1,.,.,TRBV19
CASSATGKNTGELFF,TGTGCCAGCAGTGCCACGGGAAAAAACACCGGGGAGCTGTTTTTT,TRBJ2-2,.,.,TRBV6-1
CASSEALGGTQYF,TGTGCCAGCAGTGAAGCCTTGGGGGGGACCCAGTACTTC,TRBJ2-5,.,.,TRBV6-4
CASSPLRTGTYEQYF,TGCGCCAGCAGTCCCCTACGAACAGGTACCTACGAGCAGTACTTC,TRBJ2-7,.,.,TRBV10-2
CASGLGGSNTEAFF,TGTGCTAGTGGTTTGGGCGGATCGAACACTGAAGCTTTCTTT,TRBJ1-1,.,.,TRBV12-5
CASSLLRGSTDTQYF,TGTGCCAGCAGCTTGTTACGGGGTAGCACAGATACGCAGTATTTT,TRBJ2-3,.,.,TRBV5-6
CASSTIPGQGARDEQYF,TGTGCCAGCAGCACCATTCCGGGACAGGGGGCGCGGGACGAGCAGTACTTC,TRBJ2-7,TRBD1,many,TRBV7-2
CASSLSANTGELFF,TGTGCCAGCTCACTTAGCGCGAACACCGGGGAGCTGTTTTTT,TRBJ2-2,.,.,TRBV18
CASSPIDREEMTQYF,TGTGCCAGCAGCCCGATCGACAGGGAAGAGATGACCCAGTACTTC,TRBJ2-5,TRBD1,.,TRBV14
CASSRTSGGTGELFF,TGCGCCAGCAGCCGAACTAGCGGGGGCACCGGGGAGCTGTTTTTT,TRBJ2-2,TRBD2,.,TRBV4-1
CASSLFRGSYNEQFF,TGCGCCAGCAGCTTGTTCAGGGGCTCCTACAATGAGCAGTTCTTC,TRBJ2-1,.,once,TRBV5-1
CASSLDRPNTEAFF,TGCGCCAGCAGCTTGGACAGACCGAACACTGAAGCTTTCTTT,TRBJ1-1,.,.,TRBV5-1
CASRWTGGDSPLHF,TGTGCCAGCAGATGGACAGGGGGCGATTCACCCCTCCACTTT,TRBJ1-6,TRBD1,once,TRBV27
CASKTGGKEAEAFF,TGCGCCAGCAAAACGGGGGGGAAGGAGGCTGAAGCTTTCTTT,TRBJ1-1,.,.,TRBV5-1
CASSLSLNTGGPGGELFF,TGTGCCAGCAGCTTGAGTTTGAATACGGGGGGGCCCGGCGGGGAGCTGTTTTTT,TRBJ2-2,TRBD2,once,TRBV7-9
CARTLAGVKERQKTQYF,TGTGCCAGAACTTTAGCGGGGGTAAAAGAGCGCCAGAAGACCCAGTACTTC,TRBJ2-5,TRBD2,.,TRBV5-3
CSAGGDQPQHF,TGCAGTGCTGGGGGGGATCAGCCCCAGCATTTT,TRBJ1-5,.,.,TRBV20-1
CAWSVKGRGSYNSPLHF,TGTGCCTGGAGTGTAAAGGGGAGGGGATCCTATAATTCACCCCTCCACTTT,TRBJ1-6,.,few,TRBV30
CASSLRTSGSTDTQYF,TGTGCCAGCAGCCTAAGGACTAGCGGGAGCACAGATACGCAGTATTTT,TRBJ2-3,TRBD2,.,TRBV5-4
CASSSHRGTGELFF,TGTGCCAGCAGCTCCCACAGGGGGACCGGGGAGCTGTTTTTT,TRBJ2-2,TRBD1,.,TRBV6-5
CASSDFGDQPQHF,TGCGCCAGCAGTGATTTCGGAGATCAGCCCCAGCATTTT,TRBJ1-5,.,.,TRBV10-1
CASSGQGLNEQFF,TGTGCCAGCAGCGGACAGGGGCTCAATGAGCAGTTCTTC,TRBJ2-1,TRBD1,few,TRBV2
CASSIEAGSSYEQYF,TGTGCCAGTAGTATTGAGGCGGGAAGCTCCTACGAGCAGTACTTC,TRBJ2-7,.,.,TRBV19
CASSRGGGYEQYF,TGTGCCAGCAGCCGAGGGGGGGGCTACGAGCAGTACTTC,TRBJ2-7,.,.,TRBV7-9
CSVSKADRVGYGYTF,TGCAGCGTCTCTAAGGCGGACAGGGTTGGCTATGGCTACACCTTC,TRBJ1-2,TRBD1,.,TRBV29-1
CASSGGWDEQFF,TGTGCCAGTAGTGGGGGGTGGGATGAGCAGTTCTTC,TRBJ2-1,.,.,TRBV19
CASNPGQGIEKLFF,TGTGCCAGTAACCCGGGACAGGGGATAGAAAAACTGTTTTTT,TRBJ1-4,TRBD1,.,TRBV19
CASSLVWSSQRGKDNEQFF,TGTGCCAGCAGCTTAGTCTGGTCGTCTCAGCGAGGCAAAGACAATGAGCAGTTCTTC,TRBJ2-1,.,.,TRBV7-9
CASTKTGTGGGLSYNEQFF,TGTGCCAGCACCAAAACCGGGACAGGGGGAGGGCTTTCCTACAATGAGCAGTTCTTC,TRBJ2-1,TRBD1,.,TRBV27
CASSEGQGAHSQFF,TGCGCCAGCAGTGAGGGCCAGGGGGCGCATTCACAGTTCTTC,TRBJ2-1,TRBD1,.,TRBV10-1
CASSRGVPGLAGGASTDTQYF,TGTGCCAGCAGCCGAGGGGTTCCTGGACTAGCGGGGGGAGCTAGCACAGATACGCAGTATTTT,TRBJ2-3,TRBD2,.,TRBV4-2
CASSIGRGREGYTF,TGTGCCAGTAGTATCGGCAGGGGGCGGGAAGGCTACACCTTC,TRBJ1-2,TRBD1,.,TRBV19
CASSLRGLAGDSYEQYF,TGTGCCAGCAGCTTAAGAGGACTAGCGGGGGACTCCTACGAGCAGTACTTC,TRBJ2-7,TRBD2,.,TRBV7-8
CASSGRTGGLVEQYF,TGCGCCAGCAGCGGACGGACAGGGGGCCTGGTCGAGCAGTACTTC,TRBJ2-7,TRBD1,.,TRBV5-1
CASSLAQGIILDTQYF,TGCGCCAGCAGCTTGGCGCAGGGGATCATCTTGGATACGCAGTATTTT,TRBJ2-3,.,.,TRBV5-1
CASSQRDRARYEQYF,TGCGCCAGCAGCCAACGGGACAGGGCTAGGTACGAGCAGTACTTC,TRBJ2-7,TRBD1,.,TRBV5-1
CASSYLDRTSPLHF,TGTGCCAGCAGTTACTTGGACAGGACTTCACCCCTCCACTTT,TRBJ1-6,TRBD1,.,TRBV6-6
CASSYSRVGGTGGYTF,TGTGCCAGCAGTTACAGCAGGGTAGGGGGTACGGGTGGCTACACCTTC,TRBJ1-2,.,once,TRBV6-5
CASSLFGWGQGGTYEQYF,TGTGCCAGCAGTTTATTCGGGTGGGGGCAGGGTGGGACCTACGAGCAGTACTTC,TRBJ2-7,.,.,TRBV28
CASSRLAGGPPGELFF,TGTGCCAGCAGTCGACTAGCGGGGGGGCCCCCCGGGGAGCTGTTTTTT,TRBJ2-2,TRBD2,.,TRBV5-4
CASSRQGPLYGYTF,TGTGCCAGCAGTAGACAGGGTCCGCTCTATGGCTACACCTTC,TRBJ1-2,TRBD1,.,TRBV6-6
CASSPQTAYEQYF,TGTGCCAGCAGTCCCCAGACAGCCTACGAGCAGTACTTC,TRBJ2-7,.,.,TRBV6-5
CAISEWGGDSEQYF,TGTGCCATCAGTGAATGGGGCGGGGATAGCGAGCAGTACTTC,TRBJ2-7,.,.,TRBV10-3
CASSPSGDRGRETQYF,TGCGCCAGCAGTCCATCTGGGGACAGGGGGCGCGAGACCCAGTACTTC,TRBJ2-5,TRBD1,.,TRBV5-1
CASSDLGTGGETQYF,TGCGCCAGCAGCGACCTAGGGACAGGGGGAGAGACCCAGTACTTC,TRBJ2-5,TRBD1,once,TRBV5-1
CASSFNGEGRLRYGYTF,TGTGCCAGCAGCTTTAACGGGGAGGGGCGGTTACGCTATGGCTACACCTTC,TRBJ1-2,.,.,TRBV7-2
CASWDTDGYGYTF,TGTGCCAGCTGGGACACGGACGGCTATGGCTACACCTTC,TRBJ1-2,.,.,TRBV4-2
CASSSRRQGPNYGYTF,TGTGCCAGCAGTTCGCGACGACAGGGACCTAACTATGGCTACACCTTC,TRBJ1-2,TRBD1,.,TRBV27
CASSRDSLSYEQYF,TGTGCCAGCAGCCGGGACAGCCTATCCTACGAGCAGTACTTC,TRBJ2-7,TRBD1,.,TRBV7-3